One and the same sample provided the 28 T cell receptor beta chains below, sequenced in a study of shared clonotypes between healthy human individuals. Here immunoSEQ multiplex PCR was the method, and the copy in TCRdb shows in-frame clones only, minus some. The sample records around 990,000 clones, approximately 80% being singletons. Input material: memory CD4+ T cells from PBMCs. The subset: CD45RA-negative fraction. Receptors were obtained from a man aged 18 to 35 in good health. Some clones in this sample may be carry-over from other donors' samples.

V and J are TRBV7-7 and TRBJ2-5; 7 bases match TRBD1. V was clipped by 5 bases and J by 5 bases; unmatched bases: 5. This CDR3 has 13 amino acids. The germline V gene encodes CDR1 SSHAT and CDR2 FNYEAQ (reference sequence). For the CDR3, the DNA is TGTGCCAGCAGCCAGAAGGACAGGGAGACCCAGTACTTC. Encoded protein: CASSQKDRETQYF.

This clone came up a few times. Within the sample, other DNA sequences also encode this same CDR3. The rearrangement uses TRBV2 and TRBJ2-3; 7 positions match TRBD2. V was pared by 5 bases and J by 0 bases, with 5 bases of the junction left unmatched. The CDR3 covers 15 residues. Germline V lookup: CDR1 SNHLY, CDR2 FYNNEI. The CDR3 DNA is TGTGCCAGCAGTCCGAGCGGGACTAGCACAGATACGCAGTATTTT. This gives the protein CASSPSGTSTDTQYF. Full variable domain (remainder filled in from reference TRBV2 and TRBJ2-3): EPEVTQTPSHQVTQMGQEVILRCVPISNHLYFYWYRQILGQKVEFLVSFYNNEISEKSEIFDDQFSVERPDGSNFTLKIRSTKLEDSAMYFCASSPSGTSTDTQYFGPGTRLTVL.

The V call is TRBV7-9, the J call TRBJ2-7, with D perhaps TRBD1 (6 bases). This CDR3 has 14 amino acids. With 5 bases removed from V and 6 bases from J, the gap between germline ends came to 17 bases. Per germline, CDR1 SEHNR and CDR2 FQNEAQ (reference sequence). CDR3 sequence: CASSQGHPGGEQYF. CDR3 nucleotide sequence: TGTGCCAGCAGCCAGGGACACCCAGGTGGCGAGCAGTACTTC.

On this clone: The identical CDR3 is also encoded by other nucleotide sequences in the sample. The chain uses TRBV7-2 and TRBJ2-5; tentative D call: TRBD2 (7 bases). The CDR3 sequence is 14 residues long. Looked up from germline, CDR1 is SGHTA and CDR2 is FQGNSA. Trimming pared 0 bases from V and 5 bases from J, leaving 10 bases between. In nucleotides, the CDR3 is TGTGCCAGCAGCTTAGCGGGGGGGCGGGAGACCCAGTACTTC. Residues: CASSLAGGRETQYF.

This chain joins TRBV5-6 and TRBJ2-7; D is uncertain. The germline V gene encodes CDR1 SGHDT and CDR2 YYEEEE. This CDR3 is 14 amino acids long. V gave up 0 bases and J gave up 4 bases, with 11 bases separating them. This CDR3 reads CASSLGAVPYEQYF. CDR3 bases: TGTGCCAGCAGCTTGGGTGCTGTACCGTACGAGCAGTACTTC. The full variable domain, completed using reference TRBV5-6 and TRBJ2-7, is DAGVTQSPTHLIKTRGQQVTLRCSPKSGHDTVSWYQQALGQGPQFIFQYYEEEERQRGNFPDRFSGHQFPNYSSELNVNALLLGDSALYLCASSLGAVPYEQYFGPGTRLTVT.

The rearrangement links TRBV10-3 to TRBJ1-4, with D perhaps TRBD1 (5 bases). V was shortened by 4 bases and J by 0 bases, with 12 bases between the two germline ends. This CDR3 comprises 16 residues. The V gene's germline CDR1 is ENHRY and CDR2 SYGVKD. The CDR3 region has the DNA TGTGCCATCAGTGCCGGACGGGGCTCAACTAATGAAAAACTGTTTTTT. It translates to CAISAGRGSTNEKLFF.

This chain links TRBV18 with TRBJ1-3; TRBD1 is a possible D gene (5 bases). From germline, CDR1 is KGHSH and CDR2 LQKENI. The CDR3 spans 13 residues. V gave up 6 bases and J gave up 2 bases, with 8 bases separating them. CDR3 nucleotides: TGTGCCAGCTCCAGGGAAACTGGAAACACCATATATTTT. It translates to CASSRETGNTIYF.

V usage is TRBV28 and J usage is TRBJ2-3; 7 positions agree with TRBD2. From germline, CDR1 is MDHEN and CDR2 SYDVKM. With V trimmed by 8 bases and J by 4 bases, 6 bases remained unmatched. The CDR3 runs 13 residues. CDR3 in amino acids: CASWAGAPDTQYF. CDR3 DNA sequence: TGTGCCAGCTGGGCGGGAGCCCCAGATACGCAGTATTTT.

The chain recombines TRBV7-3 with TRBJ2-1; D might be TRBD2 (6 bases). The germline V gene has CDR1 SGHTA and CDR2 FQGTGA. Between the trimmed V and J ends, which lost 4 bases and 7 bases, there was a span of 11 bases. The CDR3 contains 13 residues. This CDR3 reads CASSSPGRNEQFF. CDR3 in DNA: TGTGCCAGCAGCTCCCCCGGGAGAAATGAGCAGTTCTTC.

The gene calls are TRBV10-3 and TRBJ1-2; a possible D gene is TRBD1 (5 bases). Trimming took off 4 bases at V and 1 base at J, with 13 bases between the two ends. Germline CDR1 reads ENHRY; CDR2 reads SYGVKD. CDR3 length equals 15 residues. CDR3: CAISAAGSLNYGYTF. The CDR3 DNA follows: TGTGCCATCAGTGCGGCAGGGAGTCTTAACTATGGCTACACCTTC.

The CDR3 sequence: CASSSRQGKVVRGANVLTF. The CDR3 DNA reads as TGTGCCAGCAGCAGTCGACAGGGGAAGGTCGTGAGGGGGGCCAACGTCCTGACTTTC. V gene TRBV7-9 combines with J gene TRBJ2-6; 8 bases fit TRBD1. Trimming cost V 5 bases and J 4 bases; bases outside gene matches: 16. The germline V gene has CDR1 SEHNR and CDR2 FQNEAQ (reference sequence). The CDR3 consists of 19 residues.

This clone came up once. The chain couples TRBV2 to TRBJ1-1; possibly TRBD1 for D (6 bases). This CDR3 spans 12 amino acids. Germline assignment: CDR1 SNHLY and CDR2 FYNNEI. Trimming cost V 3 bases and J 5 bases, with 7 bases left between them. CDR3 sequence (DNA): TGTGCCAGCAGTGACAGGGGAACTGAAGCTTTCTTT. Protein sequence: CASSDRGTEAFF.

This clone was counted ten times or more. The chain couples TRBV4-1 to TRBJ2-1; the match to TRBD2 covers 13 bases. Germline loops: CDR1 MGHRA, CDR2 YSYEKL. V shed 3 bases and J 8 bases; nucleotides not matched to a gene: 7. This CDR3 region has 16 residues. Written as DNA, the CDR3 is TGCGCCAGCAGCCAGCCAACTAGCGGGAGGGCCGATGAGCAGTTCTTC. This translates into CASSQPTSGRADEQFF.

The chain recombines TRBV5-1 with TRBJ2-3, with TRBD2 matching 13 bases. Germline loops: CDR1 SGHRS, CDR2 YFSETQ. After removal of 5 bases from V and 3 bases from J, the junction contained 3 bases not matched to a gene. This CDR3 comprises 15 residues. The CDR3 DNA sequence: TGCGCCAGCAGTGCGACTAGCGGGGGGACAGATACGCAGTATTTT. This codes for CASSATSGGTDTQYF.

The chain carries TRBV4-1 and TRBJ2-7; D is possibly TRBD1 or TRBD2 (5 bases each). V was shortened by 4 bases and J by 3 bases, with 25 bases between the two germline ends. This CDR3 region has 18 residues. Germline V gene lookup returns CDR1 MGHRA and CDR2 YSYEKL. The CDR3: CASSPWGKERGELYEQYF. CDR3 nucleotide sequence: TGCGCCAGCAGCCCATGGGGGAAGGAGAGAGGGGAGCTCTACGAGCAGTACTTC.

V gene TRBV6-1 combines with J gene TRBJ1-2; D is perhaps TRBD1 (6 bases). V was shortened by 4 bases and J by 7 bases, with 13 bases between the two germline ends. Germline V gene data show CDR1 as MNHNS and CDR2 as SASEGT. CDR3 length equals 13 residues. CDR3: CASSARDKGGYTF. In DNA form, the CDR3 reads TGTGCCAGCAGTGCCCGGGACAAAGGTGGCTACACCTTC.

The chain links TRBV19 to TRBJ2-7; 11 positions agree with TRBD1. Germline V gives CDR1 LNHDA, CDR2 SQIVND (reference sequence). V lost 7 bases and J lost 2; bases outside the gene matches: 1. CDR3 length: 13 residues. The CDR3: CASKGQGAYEQYF. DNA for the CDR3: TGTGCCAGTAAGGGACAGGGGGCCTACGAGCAGTACTTC.

The V call is TRBV11-2, the J call TRBJ2-3, with D possibly TRBD2 on 6 matching bases. This CDR3 comprises 13 residues. Trimming cost V 7 bases and J 5 bases, with 13 bases left between them. CDR1 is SGHAT, CDR2 FQNNGV, per germline. In DNA, the CDR3 is TGTGCCAGCAACTTGGAGGGATTAGATACGCAGTATTTT. The encoded protein is CASNLEGLDTQYF.

The chain carries TRBV18 and TRBJ1-2; 7 bases fit TRBD1. Germline CDR1 reads KGHSH; CDR2 reads LQKENI. V shed 3 bases, J shed 4 bases, and the junction held 8 bases outside the gene matches. This CDR3 is built from 15 residues. The CDR3 loop is CASSPRDSRTYGYTF. Here the CDR3 DNA reads TGTGCCAGCTCACCCCGGGACAGCCGAACCTATGGCTACACCTTC.

The chain recombines TRBV11-1 with TRBJ1-1, with 11 bases matching TRBD1. With V trimmed by 4 bases and J by 1 base, 8 bases remained unmatched. CDR1 and CDR2 from the germline V gene are SGHAT and FQDESV (reference sequence). The CDR3 covers 17 residues. CDR3 sequence reads: CASSSIGTGGTNTEAFF. CDR3 coding DNA: TGTGCCAGCAGCTCGATCGGGACAGGGGGAACGAACACTGAAGCTTTCTTT.

This clone was seen only a few times. The rearrangement links TRBV6-5 to TRBJ2-6; unclear D gene. V was pared by 4 bases and J by 4 bases, with 8 bases between. CDR1 MNHEY and CDR2 SVGAGI come from the germline V gene. The CDR3 extends over 14 amino acids. CDR3 loop: CASSLVLGANVLTF. The DNA of the CDR3 is TGTGCCAGCAGTTTAGTCTTAGGGGCCAACGTCCTGACTTTC.

This clone occurred a few times. The chain couples TRBV28 to TRBJ2-5; 9 positions match TRBD1. The J segment lost 1 base and the V segment lost 2 bases, leaving 8 bases of the junction unmatched. The CDR3 sequence is 17 residues long. Germline V CDR1 and CDR2: MDHEN, SYDVKM. CDR3 amino acids: CASSLGGTGYGQETQYF. The CDR3 DNA reads TGTGCCAGCAGTTTAGGCGGGACAGGGTATGGCCAAGAGACCCAGTACTTC.

V usage is TRBV5-4 and J usage is TRBJ1-2, with a tentative D call TRBD1 (5 bases). The V and J ends lost 2 bases and 4 bases respectively, with 18 bases between them. The CDR3 has 16 residues. The germline V gene has CDR1 SGHNT and CDR2 YYREEE (reference sequence). The CDR3 region is CASSLPPGTNSYGYTF. CDR3 sequence (DNA): TGTGCCAGCAGCTTACCCCCAGGGACGAACTCCTATGGCTACACCTTC.

This rearrangement joins TRBV9 to TRBJ2-3, with unresolved D. This CDR3 region has 15 residues. Germline V lookup: CDR1 SGDLS, CDR2 YYNGEE. Trimming cost V 2 bases and J 2 bases, with 12 bases left between them. CDR3 nucleotides: TGTGCCAGCAGCGTTGGGTCTTGGGTCACAGATACGCAGTATTTT. The encoded protein is CASSVGSWVTDTQYF.

The chain links TRBV5-4 to TRBJ2-5; D not certain. Trimming removed 4 bases from V and 1 base from J, with 11 bases in between. This CDR3 has 14 amino acids. CDR1 SGHNT and CDR2 YYREEE come from the germline V gene (reference sequence). CDR3 nucleotides: TGTGCCAGCAGCCCAATAAAAGGCCAAGAGACCCAGTACTTC. Amino acid sequence: CASSPIKGQETQYF.

The chain joins TRBV9 to TRBJ2-5; D tentatively reads TRBD1 or TRBD2 (5 bases each). The CDR3 extends over 16 amino acids. Trimming took off 3 bases at V and 7 bases at J, with 22 bases between the two ends. Germline lookup yields CDR1 SGDLS and CDR2 YYNGEE. The CDR3 nucleotides are TGTGCCAGCAGCGGCCGCATGCGAGGTCCTGGGGGGACCCAGTACTTC. This sequence encodes CASSGRMRGPGGTQYF.

This sequence joins TRBV28 and TRBJ2-6, with D perhaps TRBD2 (5 bases). In germline, CDR1 is MDHEN, CDR2 SYDVKM. This CDR3 is 15 amino acids long. Trimming left V 6 bases short and J 2 bases short, with 11 bases between. CDR3 loop: CASRFGETGANVLTF. CDR3 DNA sequence: TGTGCCAGCAGATTCGGGGAGACTGGGGCCAACGTCCTGACTTTC.

The chain links TRBV6-1 to TRBJ2-2; 8 bases align to TRBD1. CDR3 length: 15 amino acids. The J segment lost 4 bases and the V segment lost 1 base, leaving 2 bases of the junction unmatched. The germline gives CDR1 MNHNS, CDR2 SASEGT. CDR3 in amino acids: CASSEGDRSTGELFF. In DNA, the CDR3 is TGTGCCAGCAGTGAAGGGGACAGGAGCACCGGGGAGCTGTTTTTT.